Presented here are 10 T cell receptor beta chains from one specimen sequenced in a study of cytomegalovirus exposure and HLA in healthy donors. With 60 Vbeta and 13 Jbeta primers, the PCR was carried out. The method was immunoSEQ multiplex PCR; TCRdb's version includes in-frame clones alone and lacks a portion of them. The table for this sample gives 110,000 to 150,000 clones. The sequenced material came from PBMCs. Receptors were obtained from a woman aged 18-30 years in good health and CMV-seronegative.

The genes are TRBV4-1 and TRBJ2-1; TRBD2 might be the D (6 bases). The CDR3 totals 15 residues. Germline CDR1 is MGHRA and CDR2 is YSYEKL. The germline V and J ends were trimmed by 3 bases and 9 bases, with 18 bases remaining between them. The CDR3 sequence is CASSQYGQGGGEQFF. The CDR3 bases are TGCGCCAGCAGCCAGTATGGGCAGGGAGGTGGTGAGCAGTTCTTC.

The gene calls are TRBV2 and TRBJ1-2, with 8 bases that match TRBD1. The CDR3 has 14 amino acids. Losses at the gene ends were 4 bases for V and 2 bases for J; bases not matched to a gene: 3. Germline V gives CDR1 SNHLY, CDR2 FYNNEI. The DNA of the CDR3 is TGTGCCAGCAGTGTCAGACAGGGGAACTATGGCTACACCTTC. Translated, it gives CASSVRQGNYGYTF.

The genes are TRBV25-1 and TRBJ2-7; 7 bases are shared with TRBD1. V was pared by 1 base and J by 1 base, with 13 bases of the junction left unmatched. From germline, CDR1 is MGHDK and CDR2 SYGVNS. The CDR3 loop spans 18 amino acids. The CDR3 loop reads CASSESRTQGKGSYEQYF. The CDR3 DNA reads TGTGCCAGCAGTGAATCAAGAACACAGGGGAAAGGGTCCTACGAGCAGTACTTC.

The rearrangement joins TRBV7-9 to TRBJ2-3; D is perhaps TRBD1 (6 bases). Germline V gene data show CDR1 as SEHNR and CDR2 as FQNEAQ (reference sequence). The CDR3 has 15 residues. The germline V and J ends were trimmed by 1 base and 2 bases, with 10 bases remaining between them. The CDR3 loop reads CASSLGTAFTDTQYF. CDR3 sequence (DNA): TGTGCCAGCAGCTTAGGGACAGCGTTCACAGATACGCAGTATTTT.

This chain links TRBV18 with TRBJ2-7; no reliable D call. Germline V CDR1 and CDR2: KGHSH, LQKENI. The CDR3 covers 13 residues. V lost 3 bases to trimming and J lost 0 bases, with 6 bases between them. In DNA form, the CDR3 reads TGTGCCAGCTCACCTCAGGTCTCCTACGAGCAGTACGTC. Translation: CASSPQVSYEQYV.

The V gene is TRBV27, the J gene TRBJ2-1; 7 bases map to TRBD1. The CDR3 runs 14 residues. Germline CDR1 is MNHEY and CDR2 is SMNVEV (reference sequence). V was clipped by 5 bases and J by 4 bases; unmatched bases: 5. CDR3 DNA: TGTGCCAGCAGTGCCCCGGGACAGTACAATGAGCAGTTCTTC. It translates to CASSAPGQYNEQFF.

The chain is built from TRBV27 and TRBJ1-1, with D possibly being TRBD1 (5 bases). V was pared by 2 bases and J by 3 bases, with 13 bases between. The CDR3 has 15 amino acids. The germline V gene has CDR1 MNHEY and CDR2 SMNVEV (reference sequence). The DNA of the CDR3 is TGTGCCAGCAGTTTAGTAGGGGCGGGAGACACTGAAGCTTTCTTT. Protein product: CASSLVGAGDTEAFF.

The rearrangement links TRBV30 to TRBJ1-6; no definite D call. The V end lost 0 bases, the J end lost 0 bases, and 12 bases lay between the germline ends. Germline loops: CDR1 GTSNPN, CDR2 SVGIG (reference sequence). This CDR3 is 17 amino acids long. CDR3 sequence reads: CAWSVGRLSSYNSPLHF. Written as DNA, the CDR3 is TGTGCCTGGAGTGTTGGCAGGCTAAGCTCCTATAATTCACCCCTCCACTTT.

The J gene is TRBJ2-2, the V gene TRBV5-1; no definite D call. The CDR3 contains 15 residues. Germline V gene sequence: CDR1 SGHRS, CDR2 YFSETQ. V was shortened by 2 bases and J by 5 bases, with 13 bases between the two germline ends. The CDR3 region has the DNA TGCGCCAGCAGCTTTTTCAACTCTCGAACCGGGGAGCTGTTTTTT. Amino acids: CASSFFNSRTGELFF.

CDR3 sequence reads: CASSSLLEDMYEQFF. DNA for the CDR3: TGTGCCAGCAGTTCGTTACTAGAGGATATGTATGAGCAGTTCTTC. The chain uses TRBV27 and TRBJ2-1; TRBD2 might be the D (5 bases). The length of the CDR3 is 15 residues. V was trimmed by 4 bases and J by 8 bases, leaving 18 bases between them. Germline V gene lookup returns CDR1 MNHEY and CDR2 SMNVEV (reference sequence).